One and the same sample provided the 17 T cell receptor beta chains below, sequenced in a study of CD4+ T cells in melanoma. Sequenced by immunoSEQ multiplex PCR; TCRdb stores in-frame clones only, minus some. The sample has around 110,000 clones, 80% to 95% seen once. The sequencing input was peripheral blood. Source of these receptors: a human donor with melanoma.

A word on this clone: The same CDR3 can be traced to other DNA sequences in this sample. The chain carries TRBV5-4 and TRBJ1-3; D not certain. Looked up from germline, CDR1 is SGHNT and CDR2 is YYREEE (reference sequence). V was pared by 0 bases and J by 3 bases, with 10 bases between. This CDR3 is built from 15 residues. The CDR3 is CASSLGTPSGNTIYF. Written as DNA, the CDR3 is TGTGCCAGCAGCTTGGGTACCCCCAGTGGAAACACCATATATTTT.

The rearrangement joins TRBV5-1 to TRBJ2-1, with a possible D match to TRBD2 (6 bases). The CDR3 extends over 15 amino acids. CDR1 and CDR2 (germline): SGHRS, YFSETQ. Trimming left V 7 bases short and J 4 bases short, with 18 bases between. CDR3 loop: CASARETPEYNEQFF. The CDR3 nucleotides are TGCGCCAGCGCCCGGGAGACCCCGGAGTACAATGAGCAGTTCTTC.

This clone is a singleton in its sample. This chain's CDR3 is CASSTQTGWQETQYF. In DNA, the CDR3 is TGTGCCAGCTCAACCCAAACAGGGTGGCAAGAGACCCAGTACTTC. The chain employs TRBV18 and TRBJ2-5; TRBD1 might be the D (6 bases). The V and J ends lost 5 bases and 2 bases respectively, with 15 bases between them. Germline V lookup: CDR1 KGHSH, CDR2 LQKENI. This CDR3 has 15 amino acids.

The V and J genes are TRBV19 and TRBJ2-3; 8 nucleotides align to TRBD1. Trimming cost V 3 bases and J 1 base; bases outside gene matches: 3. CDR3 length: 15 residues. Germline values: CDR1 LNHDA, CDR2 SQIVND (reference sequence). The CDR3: CASSIPGQGTDTQYF. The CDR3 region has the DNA TGTGCCAGTAGTATCCCGGGACAGGGCACAGATACGCAGTATTTT.

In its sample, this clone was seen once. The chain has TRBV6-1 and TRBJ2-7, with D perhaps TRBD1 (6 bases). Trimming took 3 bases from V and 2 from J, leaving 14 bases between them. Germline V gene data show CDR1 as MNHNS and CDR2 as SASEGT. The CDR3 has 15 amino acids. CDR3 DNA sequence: TGTGCCAGCAGTGATACAGGGTATCCCACCTACGAGCAGTACTTC. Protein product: CASSDTGYPTYEQYF.

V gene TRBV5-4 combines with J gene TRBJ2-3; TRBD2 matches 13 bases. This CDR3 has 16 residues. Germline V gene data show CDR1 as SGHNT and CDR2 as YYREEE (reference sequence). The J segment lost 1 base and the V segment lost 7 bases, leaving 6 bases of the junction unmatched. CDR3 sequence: CASGRTSGRGTDTQYF. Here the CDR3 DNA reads TGTGCCAGCGGCCGGACTAGCGGGAGAGGCACAGATACGCAGTATTTT.

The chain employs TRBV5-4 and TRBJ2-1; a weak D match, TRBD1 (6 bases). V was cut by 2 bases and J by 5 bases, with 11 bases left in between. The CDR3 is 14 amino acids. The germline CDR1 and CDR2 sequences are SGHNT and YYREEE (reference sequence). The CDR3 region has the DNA TGTGCCAGCAGCTTCCCCAGGGGAGACAATGAGCAGTTCTTC. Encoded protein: CASSFPRGDNEQFF.

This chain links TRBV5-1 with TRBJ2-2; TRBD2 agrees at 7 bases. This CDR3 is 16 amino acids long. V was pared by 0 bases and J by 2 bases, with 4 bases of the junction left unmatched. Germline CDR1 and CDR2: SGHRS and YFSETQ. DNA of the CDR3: TGCGCCAGCAGCTTGGAACCGGGACTAAACACCGGGGAGCTGTTTTTT. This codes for CASSLEPGLNTGELFF.

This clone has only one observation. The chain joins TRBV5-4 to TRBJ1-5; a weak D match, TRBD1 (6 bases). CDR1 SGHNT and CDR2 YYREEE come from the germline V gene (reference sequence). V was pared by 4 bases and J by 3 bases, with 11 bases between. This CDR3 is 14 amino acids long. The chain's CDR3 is CASSRGGPNQPQHF. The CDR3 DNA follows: TGTGCCAGCAGCCGGGGGGGGCCCAATCAGCCCCAGCATTTT.

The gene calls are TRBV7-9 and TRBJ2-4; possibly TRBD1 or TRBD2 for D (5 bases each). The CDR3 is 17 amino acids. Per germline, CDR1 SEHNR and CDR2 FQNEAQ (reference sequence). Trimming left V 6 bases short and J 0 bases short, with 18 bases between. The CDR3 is CASSPHGANLAKNIQYF. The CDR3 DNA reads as TGTGCCAGCAGTCCCCACGGGGCGAACCTAGCCAAAAACATTCAGTACTTC.

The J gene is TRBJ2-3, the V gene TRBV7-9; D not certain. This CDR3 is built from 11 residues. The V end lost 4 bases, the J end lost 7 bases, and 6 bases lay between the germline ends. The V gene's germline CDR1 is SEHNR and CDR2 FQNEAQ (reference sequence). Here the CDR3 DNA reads TGTGCCAGCAGCTCCGACTATACGCAGTATTTT. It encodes CASSSDYTQYF. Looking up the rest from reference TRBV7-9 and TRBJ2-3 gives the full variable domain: DTGVSQNPRHKITKRGQNVTFRCDPISEHNRLYWYRQTLGQGPEFLTYFQNEAQLEKSRLLSDRFSAERPKGSFSTLEIQRTEQGDSAMYLCASSSDYTQYFGPGTRLTVL.

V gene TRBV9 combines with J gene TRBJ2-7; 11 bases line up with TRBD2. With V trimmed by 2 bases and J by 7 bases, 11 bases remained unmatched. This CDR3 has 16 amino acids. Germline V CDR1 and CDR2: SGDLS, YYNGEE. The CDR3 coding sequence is TGTGCCAGCAGCGTCGGAATACTAGCGGGAGAGGAAGAGCAGTACTTC. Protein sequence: CASSVGILAGEEEQYF.

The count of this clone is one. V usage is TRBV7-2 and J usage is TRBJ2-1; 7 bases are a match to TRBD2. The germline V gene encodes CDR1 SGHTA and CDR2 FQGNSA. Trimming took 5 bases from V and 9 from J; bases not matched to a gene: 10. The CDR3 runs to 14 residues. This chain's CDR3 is CASSPRSGEGEQFF. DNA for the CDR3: TGTGCCAGCAGCCCCCGGTCGGGGGAGGGTGAGCAGTTCTTC.

The DNA for the CDR3 is TGTGCCAGCAGCTTAATTGCTGCGGAGACCCAGTACTTC. This sequence encodes CASSLIAAETQYF. The chain couples TRBV7-3 to TRBJ2-5; D unclear. V was shortened by 1 base and J by 5 bases, with 8 bases between the two germline ends. Looked up from germline, CDR1 is SGHTA and CDR2 is FQGTGA. The CDR3 is 13 residues long. The variable domain in full, with the rest retrieved from reference TRBV7-3 and TRBJ2-5, is GAGVSQTPSNKVTEKGKYVELRCDPISGHTALYWYRQSLGQGPEFLIYFQGTGAADDSGLPNDRFFAVRPEGSVSTLKIQRTERGDSAVYLCASSLIAAETQYFGPGTRLLVL.

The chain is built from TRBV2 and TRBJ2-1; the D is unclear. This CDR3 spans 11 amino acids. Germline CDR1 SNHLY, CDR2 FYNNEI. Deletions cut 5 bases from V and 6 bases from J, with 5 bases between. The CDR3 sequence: CASSPINEQFF. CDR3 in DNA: TGTGCCAGCAGTCCAATCAATGAGCAGTTCTTC.

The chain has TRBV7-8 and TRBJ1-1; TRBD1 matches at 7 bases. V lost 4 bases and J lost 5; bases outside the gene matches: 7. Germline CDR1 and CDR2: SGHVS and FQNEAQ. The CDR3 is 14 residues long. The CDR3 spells CASSSRTGLTEAFF. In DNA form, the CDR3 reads TGTGCCAGCAGCTCGCGGACAGGACTAACTGAAGCTTTCTTT.

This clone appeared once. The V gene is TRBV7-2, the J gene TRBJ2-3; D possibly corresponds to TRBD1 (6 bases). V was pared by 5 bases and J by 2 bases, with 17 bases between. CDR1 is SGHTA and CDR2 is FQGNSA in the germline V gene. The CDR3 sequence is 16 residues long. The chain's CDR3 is CASSRGTQGSTDTQYF. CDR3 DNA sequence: TGTGCCAGCAGCAGAGGGACACAGGGATCCACAGATACGCAGTATTTT.